At least ten counts were recorded for the clone carrying this T cell receptor beta chain. The antigen is unknown. Germline V gene lookup returns CDR1 DFQATT and CDR2 SNEGSKA (reference sequence). V was shortened by 3 bases and J by 12 bases, with 15 bases between the two germline ends. The CDR3 spans 11 residues. The sample is drawn from a study of breast tumors, draining lymph nodes, adjacent tissues. Findings and limits, study-wide: The data were judged consistent with most tumor T cells coming from lymph node and expanding in tumor. Luminal-like breast cancer showed significantly higher tumor–nontumor repertoire similarity than basal-like.

TCRdb independently ran MiXCR on the multiplex PCR reads; one entry per CDR3 protein. The sample holds fewer than 200,000 distinct CDR3 sequences, approximately 30% seen once. Axillary draining lymph nodes of breast cancer patients supplied the node samples. The rearrangement uses TRBV20-1 and TRBJ2-7; TRBD1 is a possible D gene (6 bases). The source is a female donor with breast cancer. Some clones in this sample may be carry-over from other donors' samples. Sequencing used axillary lymph node tissue. Written as DNA, the CDR3 is TGCAGTGCTAGTCGGACAGTTCTGCCGTACTTC. Amino acid sequence: CSASRTVLPYF.